This T cell receptor (beta chain) stems from a study of blood T cell repertoires in COVID-19. Across the whole study: Both acute and convalescent COVID-19 samples were obtained from the United States, Italy and Spain.

The assay was immunoSEQ multiplex PCR, and TCRdb's table has in-frame clones only and misses some. This sample has 300,000 or so clones, with 86% found just once. The receptor was isolated from a woman between 45 and 65 years old with acute or convalescent COVID-19. The sequenced material came from peripheral blood.

CDR3 sequence reads: CASRALQDSLGKQYF. The DNA for the CDR3 is TGTGCCAGCAGAGCCCTCCAGGACAGTCTTGGGAAGCAGTACTTC. The V call is TRBV11-2, the J call TRBJ2-7; TRBD1 is a possible D gene (6 bases). Between the trimmed V and J ends, which lost 6 bases and 8 bases, there was a span of 23 bases. CDR1 is SGHAT and CDR2 is FQNNGV in the germline V gene. The CDR3 spans 15 residues.